The 22 T cell receptor beta chains in this list originate from one sample, sequenced in a study of control samples from healthy donors and cancer patients (dated by TCRdb to the early 2020s). The receptor library was made with the immunoSEQ multiplex PCR assay. TCRdb took this table from immuneACCESS and kept in-frame rearrangements with V and J called. Such tables lack part of the clones; where checked against another copy, unresolved V genes explain under half of the gap, and the rest is unexplained. The sample has 90,000 or so clones on record, roughly 86% of them singletons. About 1.3% of the sample goes to the ten largest clones. The specimen sequenced was blood. All receptors derive from a woman between 50 and 59 years old in good health.

V gene TRBV9 combines with J gene TRBJ1-5; possibly TRBD1 for D (5 bases). The V gene's germline CDR1 is SGDLS and CDR2 YYNGEE. V was clipped by 0 bases and J by 0 bases, with 10 bases between them. There are 16 residues in the CDR3. CDR3 DNA: TGTGCCAGCAGCGTAGGGGCAGGGCATAGCAATCAGCCCCAGCATTTT. It encodes CASSVGAGHSNQPQHF.

The J gene is TRBJ2-7, the V gene TRBV18, with 9 nucleotides matching TRBD1. The length of the CDR3 is 14 residues. Germline V gives CDR1 KGHSH, CDR2 LQKENI. Trimming cost V 3 bases and J 7 bases; bases outside gene matches: 7. DNA of the CDR3: TGTGCCAGCTCACCCGGACAGGGGATGTGGGAGCAGTACTTC. It encodes CASSPGQGMWEQYF.

The chain couples TRBV4-2 to TRBJ2-1; 8 bases line up with TRBD2. J lost 9 bases, V lost 1 base, and 11 bases had no gene match. Per the germline V gene, CDR1 is LGHNA and CDR2 is YNFKEQ. CDR3 length equals 16 residues. The CDR3 loop reads CASSQVTGGRLSEQFF. The CDR3, as DNA: TGTGCCAGCAGCCAAGTTACCGGCGGGAGGTTGAGTGAGCAGTTCTTC.

The chain links TRBV18 to TRBJ2-2, with D unresolved. V was trimmed by 0 bases and J by 6 bases, leaving 5 bases between them. The CDR3 is 13 residues long. Germline CDR1 reads KGHSH; CDR2 reads LQKENI. In DNA, the CDR3 is TGTGCCAGCTCACCACCCTGGCCCGGGGAGCTGTTTTTT. It codes for CASSPPWPGELFF.

The chain links TRBV9 to TRBJ2-1; 7 bases line up with TRBD2. V dropped 0 bases and J dropped 3; count of bases not matched to a gene: 12. The germline CDR1 and CDR2 sequences are SGDLS and YYNGEE. The CDR3 has 18 amino acids. The CDR3 spells CASSVEAWAGVVYNEQFF. The CDR3, as DNA: TGTGCCAGCAGCGTAGAGGCCTGGGCGGGGGTGGTCTACAATGAGCAGTTCTTC.

The rearrangement uses TRBV2 and TRBJ2-7, with 10 bases identical to TRBD1. Germline V CDR1 and CDR2: SNHLY, FYNNEI. This CDR3 region has 13 residues. The ends lost 3 bases at V and 5 bases at J; junction bases unmatched: 1. In DNA, the CDR3 is TGTGCCAGCAGTGAGGACAGGGGGAACGAGCAGTACTTC. Residues: CASSEDRGNEQYF.

The genes are TRBV3-1 (or the pseudogene TRBV3-2) and TRBJ2-1; D remains ambiguous. V lost 1 base and J lost 3, with 10 bases in between. This CDR3 contains 15 residues. Germline CDR1 and CDR2: LGHDT and YNNKEL (reference sequence). CDR3 coding DNA: TGTGCCAGCAGCCAAGCAGCTCTAGGCTACAATGAGCAGTTCTTC. This gives the protein CASSQAALGYNEQFF.

The rearrangement uses TRBV4-3 and TRBJ1-2, with 10 bases identical to TRBD1. The CDR3 consists of 18 residues. Germline loops: CDR1 LGHNA, CDR2 YSLEER. V lost 0 bases to trimming and J lost 3 bases; unmatched junction nucleotides: 10. The CDR3 sequence is CASSQDPSGQGVDYGYTF. Here the CDR3 DNA reads TGCGCCAGCAGCCAAGATCCCTCCGGACAGGGGGTAGACTATGGCTACACCTTC.

The chain employs TRBV6-5 and TRBJ1-5, with 8 bases aligning to TRBD1. The germline CDR1 and CDR2 sequences are MNHEY and SVGAGI. Trimming removed 2 bases from V and 6 bases from J; junction bases left unmatched: 6. The CDR3 is made up of 15 amino acids. The CDR3 region is CASSYGQGRFQPQHF. The CDR3 coding sequence is TGTGCCAGCAGTTACGGACAGGGTAGATTTCAGCCCCAGCATTTT.

This chain uses TRBV4-3 with TRBJ1-3; D uncertain. CDR1 is LGHNA, CDR2 YSLEER, per germline. V was trimmed by 1 base and J by 4 bases, leaving 11 bases between them. CDR3 length: 15 residues. The DNA for the CDR3 is TGCGCCAGCAGCCAAGGAAGACGGCTCGGAAACACCATATATTTT. It translates to CASSQGRRLGNTIYF.

This sequence joins TRBV5-4 and TRBJ2-6; D not resolved. This CDR3 region has 16 residues. Germline V gene lookup returns CDR1 SGHNT and CDR2 YYREEE (reference sequence). V was trimmed by 0 bases and J by 0 bases, leaving 7 bases between them. The CDR3 reads CASSLVGISGANVLTF. Here the CDR3 DNA reads TGTGCCAGCAGCTTGGTGGGCATCTCTGGGGCCAACGTCCTGACTTTC.

V gene TRBV23-1 combines with J gene TRBJ1-2; D might be TRBD1 (5 bases). TRBV23-1 falls under the ORF class, with uncertain function. This CDR3 is 15 amino acids long. The V end was cut by 8 bases, the J end by 0 bases, with 16 bases between. The CDR3 DNA reads as TGCGCCAGCGCGGGACGCCACGAACCTAACTATGGCTACACCTTC. Translated, it gives CASAGRHEPNYGYTF.

The rearrangement links TRBV28 to TRBJ2-3; 11 positions agree with TRBD2. CDR3 length equals 14 residues. V lost 3 bases, J lost 5 bases, and 1 base stayed unmatched. Germline CDR1 is MDHEN and CDR2 is SYDVKM. The CDR3 region has the DNA TGTGCCAGCAGTTTTAGCGGGAGGGGAGATACGCAGTATTTT. It yields the protein CASSFSGRGDTQYF. The variable domain in full, with the rest retrieved from reference TRBV28 and TRBJ2-3, is DVKVTQSSRYLVKRTGEKVFLECVQDMDHENMFWYRQDPGLGLRLIYFSYDVKMKEKGDIPEGYSVSREKKERFSLILESASTNQTSMYLCASSFSGRGDTQYFGPGTRLTVL.

The chain links TRBV11-2 to TRBJ2-1; D is unclear. Germline assignment: CDR1 SGHAT and CDR2 FQNNGV. The V and J ends lost 5 bases and 9 bases respectively, with 14 bases between them. The CDR3 covers 13 residues. The CDR3 coding sequence is TGTGCCAGCAGCCCGCCGGCTAGTATTGAGCAGTTCTTC. Translating gives CASSPPASIEQFF.

This clone was observed a handful of times. The J gene is TRBJ2-7, the V gene TRBV28; no definite D call. This CDR3 contains 13 residues. Trimming shortened V by 3 bases and J by 3 bases, and 9 bases separated the two germline ends. The germline V gene has CDR1 MDHEN and CDR2 SYDVKM. CDR3 sequence reads: CASSLGNRYEQYF. The CDR3 nucleotides are TGTGCCAGCAGTTTGGGGAACCGCTACGAGCAGTACTTC. The complete variable domain, with remaining parts taken from reference TRBV28 and TRBJ2-7, reads DVKVTQSSRYLVKRTGEKVFLECVQDMDHENMFWYRQDPGLGLRLIYFSYDVKMKEKGDIPEGYSVSREKKERFSLILESASTNQTSMYLCASSLGNRYEQYFGPGTRLTVT.

The chain joins TRBV29-1 to TRBJ1-1; no firm D call. The V end lost 6 bases, the J end lost 3 bases, and 14 bases lay between the germline ends. Looked up from germline, CDR1 is SQVTM and CDR2 is ANQGSEA. The CDR3 is 13 residues long. CDR3 residues: CSVNQPGDTEAFF. CDR3 DNA sequence: TGCAGCGTCAATCAACCTGGGGACACTGAAGCTTTCTTT.

The chain joins TRBV13 to TRBJ1-2, with TRBD1 as a possible D gene (5 bases). The CDR3 sequence is 14 residues long. Germline V lookup: CDR1 PRHDT, CDR2 FYEKMQ (reference sequence). V was pared by 2 bases and J by 3 bases, with 10 bases between. In nucleotides, the CDR3 is TGTGCCAGCAGCTTAATGAGGGGAGACTATGGCTACACCTTC. Its protein product is CASSLMRGDYGYTF.

The chain combines TRBV4-2 with TRBJ2-2; TRBD1 matches at 7 bases. Germline V gives CDR1 LGHNA, CDR2 YNFKEQ. The junction had 11 bases not matched to a gene; V was cut back by 5 bases and J by 5 bases. The CDR3 has 16 residues. The CDR3 protein is CASSARKGARTGELFF. CDR3 bases: TGTGCCAGCAGCGCCCGCAAGGGGGCTCGTACCGGGGAGCTGTTTTTT.

The chain joins TRBV21-1 to TRBJ2-7; the table's TRBD2 call for D was not verified on the DNA. TRBV21-1 is classified as a pseudogene. The CDR3 runs to 12 residues. The DNA for the CDR3 is TGTGCCAGCAGCAAAGATTCTGGGGGGGAGTACTTC. Translated, it gives CASSKDSGGEYF.

The chain carries TRBV3-1 (or the pseudogene TRBV3-2) and TRBJ2-7, with D uncertain. The CDR3 spans 14 residues. Germline V gives CDR1 LGHDT, CDR2 YNNKEL (reference sequence). V lost 1 base and J 6 bases, leaving 13 bases between the germline ends. The CDR3, as DNA: TGTGCCAGCAGCCAAGGACATTCCGCCGGCGAGCAGTACTTC. Residues: CASSQGHSAGEQYF.

The chain links TRBV6-2 or TRBV6-3 to TRBJ1-1; possibly TRBD1 for D (6 bases). Trimming took off 5 bases at V and 11 bases at J, with 12 bases between the two ends. The CDR3 is made up of 11 amino acids. Germline V gene data show CDR1 as MNHEY and CDR2 as SVGEGT. The CDR3 DNA sequence: TGTGCCAGCAGTGCTCGGGGGGCGGCTTTCTTT. Translation gives CASSARGAAFF.

The chain recombines TRBV7-9 with TRBJ1-5; TRBD1 is a possible D gene (5 bases). This CDR3 is built from 14 residues. Germline V gene lookup returns CDR1 SEHNR and CDR2 FQNEAQ (reference sequence). Trimming took 5 bases from V and 9 from J, leaving 17 bases between them. Written as DNA, the CDR3 is TGTGCCAGCAGCACTTCCCCGGGGGACTCGCCCCAGCATTTT. Protein sequence: CASSTSPGDSPQHF.